Each of the 5 T cell receptor beta chains below was sequenced from the same sample in a study of blood T cell repertoires in COVID-19. The method was immunoSEQ multiplex PCR; TCRdb's version includes in-frame clones alone and lacks a portion of them. The data contain 200,000 to 250,000 clones, around nine tenths of them singletons. The sample was PBMCs or T cells enriched from blood (not recorded which). The receptors shown here come from a man younger than 45 who had recovered from COVID-19.

This clone was picked up a small number of times. V usage is TRBV5-1 and J usage is TRBJ2-7; 8 nucleotides align to TRBD2. The CDR3 sequence is 11 residues long. Losses at the gene ends were 7 bases for V and 6 bases for J; bases not matched to a gene: 3. Germline V lookup: CDR1 SGHRS, CDR2 YFSETQ. The CDR3 DNA reads as TGCGCCAGCCGGGGGGGAGTCGAGCAGTACTTC. Its protein product is CASRGGVEQYF.

This chain links TRBV12-3 or TRBV12-4 with TRBJ1-5, with a possible D match to TRBD1 (5 bases). The CDR3 has 12 amino acids. Trimming took 6 bases from V and 6 from J, leaving 9 bases between them. CDR3 in amino acids: CASSTDTQPQHF. CDR3 sequence (DNA): TGTGCCAGCAGCACGGACACTCAGCCCCAGCATTTT.

The CDR3 DNA is TGTGCCAGTACCTCTTACCCCGGGACAGGGGATGAAAAACTGTTTTTT. Its translation is CASTSYPGTGDEKLFF. V and J are TRBV19 and TRBJ1-4; TRBD1 matches 10 bases. V lost 7 bases, J lost 6 bases, and 11 bases stayed unmatched. The CDR3 extends over 16 amino acids. Germline-derived CDR1 and CDR2 are LNHDA and SQIVND (reference sequence).

The CDR3 region is CASSLDRVTSGNTIYF. The CDR3 bases are TGCGCCAGCAGCCTGGACAGGGTAACCTCTGGAAACACCATATATTTT. The V call is TRBV5-1, the J call TRBJ1-3; 8 bases map to TRBD1. CDR3 length: 16 residues. V trimming: 4 bases; J trimming: 0 bases; junction bases outside the gene matches: 6. CDR1 and CDR2 from the germline V gene are SGHRS and YFSETQ.

This chain connects TRBV11-2 to TRBJ1-1; D might be TRBD1 (5 bases). In germline, CDR1 is SGHAT, CDR2 FQNNGV. V lost 2 bases and J 5 bases, leaving 15 bases between the germline ends. CDR3 length: 15 residues. Written as DNA, the CDR3 is TGTGCCAGCAGCTTACGATCCCAGGGAAATACTGAAGCTTTCTTT. Residues: CASSLRSQGNTEAFF.